This T cell receptor (beta chain) was sequenced in a study of regulatory T cells in long-lasting Graves disease. The table lists this clonotype with many counts. Its specificity is unknown. Broader study findings: Accuracy may have suffered from the small sample size.

Time point given: persistent/refractory GD, antithyroid drugs over 5 years with positive TRAb. Construction of the TCR library relied on RNA isolated from PBMCs. Construction of the TCR beta libraries employed iRepertoire HTBI primers in conjunction with Arm-PCR of CDR3 regions. MiXCR, run by TCRdb on the multiplex PCR reads, gives a single entry per CDR3 protein. The profile shows about half a million distinct CDR3 sequences, around a fifth of them singletons. The CDR3 runs 15 residues. V gave up 5 bases and J gave up 5 bases; unmatched junction bases: 7. This receptor was taken from a female donor with Graves disease. The chain recombines TRBV12-3 or TRBV12-4 with TRBJ2-5; 11 bases are a match to TRBD2. Sequences were derived from peripheral blood mononuclear cells (PBMCs), sampled when the disease was refractory, from a patient treated with antithyroid drugs. The CDR3 is CASSLLAGGRETQYF. The DNA of the CDR3 is TGTGCCAGCAGTCTTCTAGCGGGGGGCCGGGAGACCCAGTACTTC.